This T cell receptor (beta chain) comes out of a study of CD8 T cells in Susac syndrome. Concerning this clonotype itself: Its specificity is not known.

Patients with Susac syndrome met diagnostic criteria defined recently for definite or probable disease. Reverse transcription of roughly 0.45 to 1 ug RNA used random hexamers. TCR beta CDR3 was amplified by immunoSEQ multiplex PCR. This amplification extended across 54 Vbeta and 13 Jbeta segments. TCRdb used MiXCR to reprocess the immunoSEQ multiplex PCR reads, holding one entry per CDR3 protein. There are about 140,000 distinct CDR3 sequences in the sample; approximately 95% occur only once, and about 0.15% lies in the top ten. Points from the study as a whole: No clonal expansion appeared among CD4+ T cells in Susac patients.

The ends were cut back, 0 bases at V and 7 bases at J, with 19 bases in the middle. Germline V gives CDR1 LGHNA, CDR2 YSLEER. This CDR3 is 17 amino acids long. The TCR comes from a human donor with Susac syndrome. The sample was CD4+ T cells from PBMCs. This chain connects TRBV4-3 to TRBJ2-1; D tentatively fits TRBD1 or TRBD2 (6 bases each). CDR3 bases: TGCGCCAGCAGCCAAGATTACACGACACGGGGGCCGAATGAGCAGTTCTTC. Translation: CASSQDYTTRGPNEQFF.